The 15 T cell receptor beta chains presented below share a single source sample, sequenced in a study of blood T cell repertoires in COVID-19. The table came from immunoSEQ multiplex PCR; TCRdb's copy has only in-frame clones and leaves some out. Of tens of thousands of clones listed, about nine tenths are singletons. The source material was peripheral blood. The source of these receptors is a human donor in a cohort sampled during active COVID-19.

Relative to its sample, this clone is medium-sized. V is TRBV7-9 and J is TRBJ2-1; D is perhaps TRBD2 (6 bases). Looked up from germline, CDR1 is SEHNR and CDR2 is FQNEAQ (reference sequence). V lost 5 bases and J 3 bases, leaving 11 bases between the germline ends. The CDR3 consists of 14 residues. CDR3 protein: CASSITSIYNEQFF. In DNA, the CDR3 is TGTGCCAGCAGCATCACTAGCATCTACAATGAGCAGTTCTTC.

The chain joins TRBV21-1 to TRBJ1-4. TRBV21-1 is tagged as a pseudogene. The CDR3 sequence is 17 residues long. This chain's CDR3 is CASSKLLRSATNEKLFF. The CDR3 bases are TGTGCCAGCAGCAAATTACTAAGGAGTGCAACTAATGAAAAACTGTTTTTT.

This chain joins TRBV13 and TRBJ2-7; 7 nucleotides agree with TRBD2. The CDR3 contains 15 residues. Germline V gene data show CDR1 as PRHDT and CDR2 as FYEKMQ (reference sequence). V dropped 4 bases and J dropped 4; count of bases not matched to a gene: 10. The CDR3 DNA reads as TGTGCCAGCAGCTCCAGGGAGGGGACCAGGTACGAGCAGTACTTC. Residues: CASSSREGTRYEQYF.

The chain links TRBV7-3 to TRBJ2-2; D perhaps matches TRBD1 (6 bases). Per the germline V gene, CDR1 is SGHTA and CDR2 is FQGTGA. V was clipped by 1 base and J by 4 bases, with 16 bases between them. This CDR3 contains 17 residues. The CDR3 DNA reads TGTGCCAGCAGCTTAAATAGCCCAGGGGCTGGCACCGGGGAGCTGTTTTTT. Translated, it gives CASSLNSPGAGTGELFF.

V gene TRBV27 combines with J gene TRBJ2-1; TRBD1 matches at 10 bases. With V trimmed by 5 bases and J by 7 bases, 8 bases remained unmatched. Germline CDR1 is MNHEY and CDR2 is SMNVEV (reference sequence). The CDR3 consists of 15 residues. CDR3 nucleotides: TGTGCCAGCAGTCGACAGGGGGCTTTAGGAAATGAGCAGTTCTTC. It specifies CASSRQGALGNEQFF.

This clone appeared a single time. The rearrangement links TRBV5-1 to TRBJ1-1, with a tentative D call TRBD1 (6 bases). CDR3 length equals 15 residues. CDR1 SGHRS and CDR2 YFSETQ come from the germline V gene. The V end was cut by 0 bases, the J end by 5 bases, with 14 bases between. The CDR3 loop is CASSLVVGAGTEAFF. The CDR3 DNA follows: TGCGCCAGCAGCTTGGTTGTGGGGGCAGGGACTGAAGCTTTCTTT.

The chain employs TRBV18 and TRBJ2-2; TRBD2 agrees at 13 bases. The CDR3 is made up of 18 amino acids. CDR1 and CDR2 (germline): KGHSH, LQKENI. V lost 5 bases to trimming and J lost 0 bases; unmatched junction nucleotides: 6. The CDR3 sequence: CASSYGLAGASNTGELFF. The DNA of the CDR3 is TGTGCCAGCTCATACGGACTAGCGGGGGCCTCGAACACCGGGGAGCTGTTTTTT.

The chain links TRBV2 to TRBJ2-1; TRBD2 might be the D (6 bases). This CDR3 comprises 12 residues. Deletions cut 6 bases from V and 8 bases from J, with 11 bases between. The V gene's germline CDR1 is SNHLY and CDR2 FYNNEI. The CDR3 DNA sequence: TGTGCCAGCAGGCTAGCGAAAGATGAGCAGTTCTTC. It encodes CASRLAKDEQFF.

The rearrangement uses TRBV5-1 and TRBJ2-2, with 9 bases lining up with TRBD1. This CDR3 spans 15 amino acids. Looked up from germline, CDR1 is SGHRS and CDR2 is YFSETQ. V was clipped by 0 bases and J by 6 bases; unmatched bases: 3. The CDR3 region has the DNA TGCGCCAGCAGCTTGGAACAGGGGGCTGCCGGGGAGCTGTTTTTT. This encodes CASSLEQGAAGELFF.

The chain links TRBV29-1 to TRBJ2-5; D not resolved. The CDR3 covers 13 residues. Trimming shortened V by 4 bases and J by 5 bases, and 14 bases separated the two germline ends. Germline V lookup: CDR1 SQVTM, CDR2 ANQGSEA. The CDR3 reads CSVGFSQRETQYF. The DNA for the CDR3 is TGCAGCGTTGGTTTCTCTCAGAGGGAGACCCAGTACTTC.

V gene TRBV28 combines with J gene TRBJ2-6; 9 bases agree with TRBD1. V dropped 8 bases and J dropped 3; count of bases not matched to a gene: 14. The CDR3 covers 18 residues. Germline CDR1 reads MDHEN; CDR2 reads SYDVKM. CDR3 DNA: TGTGCCAGCGCCTTTACAGGGGGCATGTATGGTGGGGCCAACGTCCTGACTTTC. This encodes CASAFTGGMYGGANVLTF. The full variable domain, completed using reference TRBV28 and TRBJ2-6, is DVKVTQSSRYLVKRTGEKVFLECVQDMDHENMFWYRQDPGLGLRLIYFSYDVKMKEKGDIPEGYSVSREKKERFSLILESASTNQTSMYLCASAFTGGMYGGANVLTFGAGSRLTVL.

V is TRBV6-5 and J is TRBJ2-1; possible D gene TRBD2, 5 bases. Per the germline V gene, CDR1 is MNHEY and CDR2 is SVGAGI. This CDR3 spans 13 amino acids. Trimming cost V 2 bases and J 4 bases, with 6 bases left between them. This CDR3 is CASSYLAYNEQFF. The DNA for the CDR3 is TGTGCCAGCAGTTACCTAGCTTACAATGAGCAGTTCTTC.

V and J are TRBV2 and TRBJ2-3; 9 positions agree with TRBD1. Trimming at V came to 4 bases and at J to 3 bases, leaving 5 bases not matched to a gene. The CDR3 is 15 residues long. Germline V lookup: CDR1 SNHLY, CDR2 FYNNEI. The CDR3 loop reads CASSGDREGTDTQYF. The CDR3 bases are TGTGCCAGCAGTGGGGACAGGGAGGGAACAGATACGCAGTATTTT.

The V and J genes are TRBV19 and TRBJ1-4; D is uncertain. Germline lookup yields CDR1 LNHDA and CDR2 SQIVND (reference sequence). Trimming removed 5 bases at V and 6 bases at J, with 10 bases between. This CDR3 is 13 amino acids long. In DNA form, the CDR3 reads TGTGCCAGTAGTGGGCAGATTCATGAAAAACTGTTTTTT. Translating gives CASSGQIHEKLFF.

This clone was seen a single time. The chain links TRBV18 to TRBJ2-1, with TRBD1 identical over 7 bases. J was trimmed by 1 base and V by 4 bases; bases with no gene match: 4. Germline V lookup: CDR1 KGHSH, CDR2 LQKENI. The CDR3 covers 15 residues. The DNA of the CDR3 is TGTGCCAGCTCACAGACAGGGACATCCTACAATGAGCAGTTCTTC. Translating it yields CASSQTGTSYNEQFF. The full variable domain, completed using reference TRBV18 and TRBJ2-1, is NAGVMQNPRHLVRRRGQEARLRCSPMKGHSHVYWYRQLPEEGLKFMVYLQKENIIDESGMPKERFSAEFPKEGPSILRIQQVVRGDSAAYFCASSQTGTSYNEQFFGPGTRLTVL.